Sequencing of this TCR beta chain was carried out in a study of blood T cells in healthy people across ages. Overall study: Capture via template switching afforded approximately one barcoded beta molecule per two T cells.

The authors drew about 10 milliliters of peripheral blood from each donor. Per sample, a minimum of 6.5 million PBMCs were isolated. This clonotype was found a few times. Its antigen is unidentified. Whole-study results and caveats: Aged donors had fewer naive CD4+ cells and lower diversity than long-lived donors.

PCR was performed a second time for 7 to 11 cycles using a sample-barcoded 5' primer and a J-beta primer mix. In TCRdb, the 5' RACE reads were re-called with MiXCR into one record per CDR3 protein. The data show about 2 million distinct CDR3 sequences, 49% seen once. The V gene lost 3 bases and the J gene lost 8 bases, with 17 bases spanning the gap. The CDR3 loop spans 14 amino acids. Germline CDR1 is SGDLS and CDR2 is YYNGEE. The source of this sequence is a woman between 40 and 50 years old in good health. The J gene is TRBJ1-2, the V gene TRBV9; D may be TRBD1 (5 bases). The material sequenced was blood. The CDR3 region is CASSAARGSGGYTF. The CDR3 DNA sequence: TGTGCCAGCAGCGCAGCTCGGGGCAGCGGCGGCTACACCTTC.